This T cell receptor (beta chain) was sequenced for a study of T cell clones after liver transplantation. Study context: Subjects received no induction therapy and standard immunosuppression until randomization at 12-24 months post-transplant.

Germline V lookup: CDR1 PRHDT, CDR2 FYEKMQ (reference sequence). This CDR3 is built from 14 residues. The V gene lost 0 bases and the J gene lost 2 bases, with 8 bases spanning the gap. Clones were sequenced by immunoSEQ multiplex PCR, and TCRdb holds only the in-frame ones, with some missing. Among around 3,000 clones listed, under 30% were seen once. This clone is judged medium-sized. The antigen remains unidentified. Proliferating CFSE-low MLR cells were sequenced to define alloreactive TCRbeta sequences. This clonotype was sampled from a human patient who received a liver transplant. Some T cells may have come from the graft donor. Material for sequencing was CD4+ T cells from PBMCs cultured with third-party cells. The chain has TRBV13 and TRBJ2-7; possibly TRBD1 for D (5 bases). The CDR3 sequence is CASSLGGAAYEQYF. DNA for the CDR3: TGTGCCAGCAGCTTAGGAGGGGCCGCCTACGAGCAGTACTTC.